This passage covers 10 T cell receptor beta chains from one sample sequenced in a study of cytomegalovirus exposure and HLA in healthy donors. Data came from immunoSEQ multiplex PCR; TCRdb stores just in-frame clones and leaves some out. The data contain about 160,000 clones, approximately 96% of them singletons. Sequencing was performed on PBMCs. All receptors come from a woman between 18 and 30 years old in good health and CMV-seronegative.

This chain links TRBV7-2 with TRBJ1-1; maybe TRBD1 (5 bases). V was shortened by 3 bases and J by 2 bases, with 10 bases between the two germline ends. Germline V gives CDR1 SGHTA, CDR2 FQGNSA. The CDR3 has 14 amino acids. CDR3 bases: TGTGCCAGCAGCTTCAGGACATATAACACTGAAGCTTTCTTT. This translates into CASSFRTYNTEAFF.

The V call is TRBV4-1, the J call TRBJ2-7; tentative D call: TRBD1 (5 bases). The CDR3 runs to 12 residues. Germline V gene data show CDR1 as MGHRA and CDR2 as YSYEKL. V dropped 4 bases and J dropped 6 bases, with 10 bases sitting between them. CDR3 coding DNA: TGCGCCAGCAGCCGGGGCGTCGGCGAGCAGTACTTC. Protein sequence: CASSRGVGEQYF.

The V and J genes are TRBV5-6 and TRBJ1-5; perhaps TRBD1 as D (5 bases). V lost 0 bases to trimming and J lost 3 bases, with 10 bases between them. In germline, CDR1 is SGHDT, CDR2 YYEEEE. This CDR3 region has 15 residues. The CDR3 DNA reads TGTGCCAGCAGCTTGGGGGGCCAGTTCAATCAGCCCCAGCATTTT. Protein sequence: CASSLGGQFNQPQHF.

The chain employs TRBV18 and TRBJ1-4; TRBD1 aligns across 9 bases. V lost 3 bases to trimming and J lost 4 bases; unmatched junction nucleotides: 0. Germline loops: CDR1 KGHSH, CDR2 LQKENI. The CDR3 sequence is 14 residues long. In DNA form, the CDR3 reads TGTGCCAGCTCACCGACAGGGGGTAATGAAAAACTGTTTTTT. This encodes CASSPTGGNEKLFF.

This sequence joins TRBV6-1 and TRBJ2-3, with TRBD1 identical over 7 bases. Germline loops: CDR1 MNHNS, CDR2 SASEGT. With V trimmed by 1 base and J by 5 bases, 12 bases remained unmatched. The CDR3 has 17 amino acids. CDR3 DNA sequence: TGTGCCAGCAGTGAAGTAGAGGAGAGACAGGGCGGAGATACGCAGTATTTT. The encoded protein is CASSEVEERQGGDTQYF.

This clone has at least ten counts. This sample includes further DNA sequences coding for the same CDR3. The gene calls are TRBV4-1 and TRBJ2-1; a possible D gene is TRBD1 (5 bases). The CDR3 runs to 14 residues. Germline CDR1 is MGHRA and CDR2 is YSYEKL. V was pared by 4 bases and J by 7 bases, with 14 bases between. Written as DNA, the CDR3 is TGCGCCAGCAGCCTGCCCGACAGTAATAATGAGCAGTTCTTC. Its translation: CASSLPDSNNEQFF.

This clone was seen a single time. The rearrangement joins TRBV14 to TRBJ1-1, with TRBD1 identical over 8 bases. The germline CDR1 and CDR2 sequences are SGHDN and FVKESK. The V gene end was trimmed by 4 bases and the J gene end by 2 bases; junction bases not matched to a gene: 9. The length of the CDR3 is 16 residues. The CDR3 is CASSLPFGQGNTEAFF. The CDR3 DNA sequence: TGTGCCAGCAGCCTCCCGTTTGGACAGGGTAACACTGAAGCTTTCTTT.

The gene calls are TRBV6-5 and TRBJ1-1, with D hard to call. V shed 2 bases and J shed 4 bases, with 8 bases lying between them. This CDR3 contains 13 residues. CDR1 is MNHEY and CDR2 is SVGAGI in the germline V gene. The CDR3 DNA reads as TGTGCCAGCAGTTACAGGGAGGGCACTGAAGCTTTCTTT. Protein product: CASSYREGTEAFF.

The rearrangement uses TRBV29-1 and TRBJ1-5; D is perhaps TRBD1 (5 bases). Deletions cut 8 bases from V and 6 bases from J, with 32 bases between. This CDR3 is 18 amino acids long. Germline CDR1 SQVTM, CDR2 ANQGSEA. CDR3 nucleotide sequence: TGCAGCATAAGACGGAAGAGACAGTCAAGTGGATCAGGTCAGCCCCAGCATTTT. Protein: CSIRRKRQSSGSGQPQHF.

CDR3 nucleotides: TGTGCCATTGGCGACAGCTCCTACGAGCAGTACTTC. Translation gives CAIGDSSYEQYF. This sequence joins TRBV10-3 and TRBJ2-7; the D gene is possibly TRBD1 (5 bases). The CDR3 sequence is 12 residues long. V dropped 9 bases and J dropped 0 bases, with 9 bases sitting between them. Per the germline V gene, CDR1 is ENHRY and CDR2 is SYGVKD.